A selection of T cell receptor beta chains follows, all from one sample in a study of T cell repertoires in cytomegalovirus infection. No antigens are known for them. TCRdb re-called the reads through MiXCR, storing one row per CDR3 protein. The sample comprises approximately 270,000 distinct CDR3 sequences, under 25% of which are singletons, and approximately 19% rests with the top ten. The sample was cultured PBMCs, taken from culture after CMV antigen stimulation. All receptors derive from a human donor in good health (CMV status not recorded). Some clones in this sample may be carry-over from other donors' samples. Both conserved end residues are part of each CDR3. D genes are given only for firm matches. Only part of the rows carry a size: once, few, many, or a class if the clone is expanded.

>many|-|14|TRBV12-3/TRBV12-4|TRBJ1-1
TGTGCCAGCAGTTCTCCGACAGGGAACACTGAAGCTTTCTTT
CASSSPTGNTEAFF
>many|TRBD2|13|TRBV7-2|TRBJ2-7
TGTGCCAGCAGCTTAGAACCTAGCGGGAATCAGTACTTC
CASSLEPSGNQYF
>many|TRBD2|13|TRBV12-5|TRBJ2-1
TGTGCTAGTGCCCCCGGACTAGCGGATGAGCAGTTCTTC
CASAPGLADEQFF
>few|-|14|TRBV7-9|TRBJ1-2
TGTGCCAGCAGCTTAGGGGATCCTCCGTATGGCTACACCTTC
CASSLGDPPYGYTF
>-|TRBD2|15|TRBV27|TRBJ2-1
TGTGCCAGCAGTCGACTCCGGACTAGAGACAATGAGCAGTTCTTC
CASSRLRTRDNEQFF
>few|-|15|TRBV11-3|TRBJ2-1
TGTGCCAGCAGCTTTGACAGACCAACCTACAATGAGCAGTTCTTC
CASSFDRPTYNEQFF
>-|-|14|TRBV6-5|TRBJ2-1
TGTGCCAGCGGACACACGGCGGGCTATGGTGAGCAGTTCTTC
CASGHTAGYGEQFF
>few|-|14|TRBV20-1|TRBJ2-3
TGCAGTGCTCGACCTAGCGTTAGCACAGATACGCAGTATTTT
CSARPSVSTDTQYF
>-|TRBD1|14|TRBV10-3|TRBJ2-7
TGTGCCATCAGTCGGACAGGGCCGCGCGACGAGCAGTACTTC
CAISRTGPRDEQYF
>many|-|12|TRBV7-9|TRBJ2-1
TGTGCCAGCAGCTTACCATACAATGAGCAGTTCTTC
CASSLPYNEQFF
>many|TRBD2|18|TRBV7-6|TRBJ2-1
TGTGCCAGCAGCATAGCGGGACTAGCGGGGCTACCCTACAATGAGCAGTTCTTC
CASSIAGLAGLPYNEQFF
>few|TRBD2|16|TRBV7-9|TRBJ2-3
TGTGCCAGCAGCTTAACAGCTGCTAGCCGGGGGGGTACGCAGTATTTT
CASSLTAASRGGTQYF
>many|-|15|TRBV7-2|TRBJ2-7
TGTGCCAGCAGCGGGCGGTGGGGAGGCTCCTACGAGCAGTACTTC
CASSGRWGGSYEQYF
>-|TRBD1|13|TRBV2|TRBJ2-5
TGTGCCACCGGACAGGGGGAGCAAGAGACCCAGTACTTC
CATGQGEQETQYF
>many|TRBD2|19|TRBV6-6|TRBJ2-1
TGTGCCAGCAGTTACTCGATTTCGGCGGGAGATCAATCCGGCAATGAGCAGTTCTTC
CASSYSISAGDQSGNEQFF
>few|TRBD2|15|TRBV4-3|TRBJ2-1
TGCGCCAGCAGCACTAGCGGGAGCTGGAACAATGAGCAGTTCTTC
CASSTSGSWNNEQFF
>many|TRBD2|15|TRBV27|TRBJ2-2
TGCGCCAGCAGCTTGAGCGGGACGAACACCGGGGAGCTGTTTTTT
CASSLSGTNTGELFF
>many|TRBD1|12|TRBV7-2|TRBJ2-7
TGTGCCAGCAGCTCGACAGGGGCCGGTCGGTACTTC
CASSSTGAGRYF
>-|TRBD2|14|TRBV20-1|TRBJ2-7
TGCAGTGCTGGGAGACTAGCGGGAGGGAGCGAGCAGTACTTC
CSAGRLAGGSEQYF
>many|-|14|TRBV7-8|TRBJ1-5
TGTGCCAGCAGCTCCAACAGGGTCAACCAGCCCCAGCATTTT
CASSSNRVNQPQHF